The 8 T cell receptor beta chains presented below share a single source sample, sequenced in a study of T cells in Graves' hyperthyroidism and ophthalmopathy. What was amplified from RNA transcripts were TCR beta CDR3 regions. HTBI primers drove first-round RT-PCR of the TCR CDR3. TCRdb analysed the multiplex PCR reads with MiXCR anew, one entry per CDR3 protein. The sample contains around 690,000 distinct CDR3 sequences, about 18% of which appear only once. The sample was blood. All receptors derive from a man aged 45-65 years with Graves' hyperthyroidism.

V usage is TRBV6-2 or TRBV6-3 and J usage is TRBJ1-5, with TRBD1 matching 8 bases. Germline V gene data show CDR1 as MNHEY and CDR2 as SVGEGT. The CDR3 spans 15 residues. Germline trimming cut 6 bases from V and 6 bases from J; bases unmatched to any gene: 10. CDR3 bases: TGTGCCAGCAGAACCGGGACAGGTAGCGGTCAGCCCCAGCATTTT. It yields the protein CASRTGTGSGQPQHF.

This clonotype has ten or more counts. The chain uses TRBV20-1 and TRBJ1-1; 7 nucleotides align to TRBD1. This CDR3 has 13 residues. V shed 4 bases, J shed 4 bases, and the junction held 6 bases outside the gene matches. Germline lookup yields CDR1 DFQATT and CDR2 SNEGSKA (reference sequence). The CDR3 DNA reads as TGCAGTGCTACGGGGACAGTCAGCACTGAAGCTTTCTTT. The encoded protein is CSATGTVSTEAFF.

This clonotype was observed at least ten times. The chain joins TRBV2 to TRBJ1-2; D is undetermined. CDR3 length equals 10 residues. Trimming cost V 4 bases and J 8 bases, with 5 bases left between them. Germline lookup yields CDR1 SNHLY and CDR2 FYNNEI. Here the CDR3 DNA reads TGTGCCAGCAGTGCCGGGGGCTACACCTTC. Amino acid sequence: CASSAGGYTF.

This clonotype was seen ten or more times. This rearrangement joins TRBV12-3 or TRBV12-4 to TRBJ2-2, with 11 bases matching TRBD1. The V segment lost 5 bases and the J segment 3 bases; nucleotides outside the gene matches: 5. This CDR3 spans 16 amino acids. CDR3 nucleotides: TGTGCCAGCAGTCGCGGACAGGGGGCTCACACCGGGGAGCTGTTTTTT. The encoded protein is CASSRGQGAHTGELFF.

This clonotype was detected only a few times. This chain links TRBV11-2 with TRBJ1-1; D may be TRBD1 (6 bases). CDR1 SGHAT and CDR2 FQNNGV come from the germline V gene. This CDR3 region has 18 residues. The ends were cut back, 2 bases at V and 7 bases at J, with 26 bases in the middle. CDR3 sequence (DNA): TGTGCCAGCAGCTTAAATCTATATAACCGGGACACGGTTTATGAAGCTTTCTTT. Translated, it gives CASSLNLYNRDTVYEAFF.

This clonotype was seen a few times. The CDR3 region is CASSTPDRGFNEQYF. The CDR3 DNA sequence: TGTGCCAGCAGCACGCCAGACAGGGGGTTTAACGAGCAGTACTTC. The V and J genes are TRBV5-8 and TRBJ2-7, with TRBD1 matching over 9 bases. This CDR3 comprises 15 residues. Trimming removed 4 bases from V and 5 bases from J; junction bases left unmatched: 10. Germline V lookup: CDR1 SGHTS, CDR2 YDEGEE.

This clonotype was found many times. The V gene is TRBV18, the J gene TRBJ1-1; D is unclear. The germline V and J ends were trimmed by 1 base and 4 bases, with 10 bases remaining between them. Germline V gene sequence: CDR1 KGHSH, CDR2 LQKENI. CDR3 size: 14 residues. CDR3 loop: CASSPLWGTTEAFF. As DNA, the CDR3 is TGTGCCAGCTCACCACTTTGGGGTACCACTGAAGCTTTCTTT.

The chain uses TRBV18 and TRBJ2-5; D unclear. The CDR3 is 14 residues long. Trimming removed 3 bases from V and 2 bases from J, with 10 bases in between. The germline gives CDR1 KGHSH, CDR2 LQKENI. DNA for the CDR3: TGTGCCAGCTCACCCAACCATAGGCAAGAGACCCAGTACTTC. Its translation is CASSPNHRQETQYF.